This entry concerns a single TCR beta chain. The data originate from a study of T cells after yellow fever vaccination. CDR3 length equals 15 residues. The V end was cut by 2 bases, the J end by 0 bases, with 10 bases between. Germline V lookup: CDR1 SGHVS, CDR2 FQNEAQ. Template switching with 5'RACE generated the TCR cDNA and added a universal primer site and UMIs. One entry per CDR3 protein, called by TCRdb with MiXCR from the 5' RACE reads. The top ten hold roughly 2.5% of the sample, which has approximately 110,000 distinct CDR3 sequences, 6% to 8% seen once. This chain uses TRBV7-8 with TRBJ2-5; the D gene is possibly TRBD1 (6 bases). The clonotype comes from a man younger than 35 who received the YFV17D yellow fever vaccine. Material: CD4+ T cells sorted from PBMCs, obtained approximately 11 days after the first yellow fever vaccination. CDR3 sequence reads: CASSLFTGNQETQYF. CDR3 nucleotides: TGTGCCAGCAGCTTATTCACAGGGAACCAAGAGACCCAGTACTTC.